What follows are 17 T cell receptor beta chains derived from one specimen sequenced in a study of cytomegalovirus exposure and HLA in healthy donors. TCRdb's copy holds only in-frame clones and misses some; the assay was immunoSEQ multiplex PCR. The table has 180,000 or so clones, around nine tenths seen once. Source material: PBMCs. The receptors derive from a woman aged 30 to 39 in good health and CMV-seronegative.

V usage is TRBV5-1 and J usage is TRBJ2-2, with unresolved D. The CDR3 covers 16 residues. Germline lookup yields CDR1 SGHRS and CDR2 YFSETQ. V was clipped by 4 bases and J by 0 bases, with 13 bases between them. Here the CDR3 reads CASSIFGPTNTGELFF. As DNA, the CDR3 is TGCGCCAGCAGCATATTTGGTCCTACGAACACCGGGGAGCTGTTTTTT. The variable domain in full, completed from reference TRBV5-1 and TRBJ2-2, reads KAGVTQTPRYLIKTRGQQVTLSCSPISGHRSVSWYQQTPGQGLQFLFEYFSETQRNKGNFPGRFSGRQFSNSRSEMNVSTLELGDSALYLCASSIFGPTNTGELFFGEGSRLTVL.

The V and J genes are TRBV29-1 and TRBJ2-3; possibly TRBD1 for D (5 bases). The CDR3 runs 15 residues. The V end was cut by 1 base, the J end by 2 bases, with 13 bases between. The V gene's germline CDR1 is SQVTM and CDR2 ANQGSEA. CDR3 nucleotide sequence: TGCAGCGTTGAAGGCCCGGACACAATCACAGATACGCAGTATTTT. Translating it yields CSVEGPDTITDTQYF.

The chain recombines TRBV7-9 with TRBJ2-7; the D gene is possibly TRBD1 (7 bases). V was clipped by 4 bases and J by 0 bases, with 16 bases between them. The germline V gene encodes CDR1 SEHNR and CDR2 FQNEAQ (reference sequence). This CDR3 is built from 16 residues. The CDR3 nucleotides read TGTGCCAGCAGCTCAGGCGGGACAGATAGCTCCTACGAGCAGTACTTC. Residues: CASSSGGTDSSYEQYF.

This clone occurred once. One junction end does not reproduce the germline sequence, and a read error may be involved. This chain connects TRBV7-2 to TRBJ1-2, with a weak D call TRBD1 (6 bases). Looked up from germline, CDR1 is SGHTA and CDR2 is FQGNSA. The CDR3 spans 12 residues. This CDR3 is CASSPHGGGRLF. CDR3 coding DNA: TGTGCCAGCAGCCCTCATGGGGGCGGAAGACTCTTC.

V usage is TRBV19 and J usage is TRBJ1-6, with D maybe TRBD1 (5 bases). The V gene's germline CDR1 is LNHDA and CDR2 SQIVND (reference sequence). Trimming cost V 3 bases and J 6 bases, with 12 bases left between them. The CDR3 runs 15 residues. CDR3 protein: CASSIGSRGNSPLHF. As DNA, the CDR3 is TGTGCCAGTAGTATCGGGTCTAGGGGTAATTCACCCCTCCACTTT.

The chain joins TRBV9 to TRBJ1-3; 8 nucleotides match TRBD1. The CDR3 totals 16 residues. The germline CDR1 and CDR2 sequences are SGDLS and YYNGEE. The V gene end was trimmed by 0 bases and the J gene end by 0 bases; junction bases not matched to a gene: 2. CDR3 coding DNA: TGTGCCAGCAGCGTAGACAGGGGGACCTCTGGAAACACCATATATTTT. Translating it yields CASSVDRGTSGNTIYF.

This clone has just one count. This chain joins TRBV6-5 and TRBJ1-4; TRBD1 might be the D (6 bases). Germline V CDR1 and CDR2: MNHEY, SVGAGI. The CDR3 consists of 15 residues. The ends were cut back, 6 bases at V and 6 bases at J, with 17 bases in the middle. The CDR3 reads CASSSGTPGDEKLFF. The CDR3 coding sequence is TGTGCCAGCAGCTCCGGGACACCAGGGGATGAAAAACTGTTTTTT.

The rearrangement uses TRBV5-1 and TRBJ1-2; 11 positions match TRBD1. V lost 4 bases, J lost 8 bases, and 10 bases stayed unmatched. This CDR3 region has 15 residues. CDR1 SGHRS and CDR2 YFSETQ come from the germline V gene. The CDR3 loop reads CASSGAGTGGAGYTF. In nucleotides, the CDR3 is TGCGCCAGCAGCGGGGCCGGGACAGGGGGGGCCGGCTACACCTTC.

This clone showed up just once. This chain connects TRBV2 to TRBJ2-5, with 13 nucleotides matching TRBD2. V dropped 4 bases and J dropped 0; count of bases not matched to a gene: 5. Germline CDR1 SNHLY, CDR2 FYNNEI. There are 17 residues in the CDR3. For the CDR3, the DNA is TGTGCCAGCAGTGGACTAGCGGGGGGACAGTACCAAGAGACCCAGTACTTC. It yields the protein CASSGLAGGQYQETQYF.

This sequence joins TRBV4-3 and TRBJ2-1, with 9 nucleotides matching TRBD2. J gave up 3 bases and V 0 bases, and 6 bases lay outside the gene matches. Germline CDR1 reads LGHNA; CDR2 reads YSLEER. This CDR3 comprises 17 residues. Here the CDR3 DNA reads TGCGCCAGCAGCCAAGATAGACTAGCGGAACTCTACAATGAGCAGTTCTTC. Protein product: CASSQDRLAELYNEQFF.

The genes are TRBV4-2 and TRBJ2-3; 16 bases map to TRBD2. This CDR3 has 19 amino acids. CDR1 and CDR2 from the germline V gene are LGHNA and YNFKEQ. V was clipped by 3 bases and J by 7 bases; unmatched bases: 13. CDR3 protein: CASSQLGEGLAGGSNTQYF. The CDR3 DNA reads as TGTGCCAGCAGCCAGTTGGGAGAGGGACTAGCGGGGGGGAGTAATACGCAGTATTTT.

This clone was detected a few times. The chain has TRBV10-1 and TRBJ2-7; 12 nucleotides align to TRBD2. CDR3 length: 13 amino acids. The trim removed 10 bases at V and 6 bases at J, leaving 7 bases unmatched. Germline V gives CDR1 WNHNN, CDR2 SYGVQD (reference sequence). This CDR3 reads CATSGLAGLEQYF. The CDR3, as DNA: TGCGCCACCTCGGGACTAGCGGGCCTCGAGCAGTACTTC.

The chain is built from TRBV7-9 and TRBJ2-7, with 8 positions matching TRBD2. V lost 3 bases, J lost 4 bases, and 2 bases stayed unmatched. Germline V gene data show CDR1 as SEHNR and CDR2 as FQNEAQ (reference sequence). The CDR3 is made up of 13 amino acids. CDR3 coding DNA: TGTGCCAGCAGCTTTCGCGGGGGGTACGAGCAGTACTTC. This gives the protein CASSFRGGYEQYF.

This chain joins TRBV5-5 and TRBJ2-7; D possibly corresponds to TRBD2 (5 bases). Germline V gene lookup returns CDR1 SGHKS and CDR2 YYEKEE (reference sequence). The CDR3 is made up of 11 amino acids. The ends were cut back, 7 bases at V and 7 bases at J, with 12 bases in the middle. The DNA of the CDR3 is TGTGCCAGCTCCGGGGTTAGGGAGCAGTACTTC. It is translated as CASSGVREQYF.

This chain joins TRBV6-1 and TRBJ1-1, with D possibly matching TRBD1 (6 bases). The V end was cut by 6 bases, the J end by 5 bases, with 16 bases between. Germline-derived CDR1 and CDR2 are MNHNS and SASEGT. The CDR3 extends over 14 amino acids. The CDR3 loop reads CASRGRGRETEAFF. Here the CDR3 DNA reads TGTGCCAGCAGAGGAAGGGGGAGGGAAACTGAAGCTTTCTTT.

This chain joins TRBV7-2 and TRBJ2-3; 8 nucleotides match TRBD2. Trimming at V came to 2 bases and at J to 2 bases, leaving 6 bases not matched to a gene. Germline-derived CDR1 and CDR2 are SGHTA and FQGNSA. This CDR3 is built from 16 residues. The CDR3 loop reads CASSLMSSGATDTQYF. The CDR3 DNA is TGTGCCAGCAGCTTAATGAGTAGCGGGGCCACAGATACGCAGTATTTT.

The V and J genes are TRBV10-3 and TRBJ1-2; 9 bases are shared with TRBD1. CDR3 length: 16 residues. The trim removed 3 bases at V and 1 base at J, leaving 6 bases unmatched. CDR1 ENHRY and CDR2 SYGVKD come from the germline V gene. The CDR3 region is CAISDTGGFLNYGYTF. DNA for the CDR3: TGTGCCATCAGTGATACAGGGGGCTTTCTTAACTATGGCTACACCTTC.